The 10 T cell receptor beta chains in this list originate from one sample, sequenced in a study of identical twins. TCRdb recomputed calls from the 5' RACE reads with MiXCR, one row per CDR3 protein. The table lists 1.5 million to 2 million distinct CDR3 sequences, 32% of them singletons. Source material: cord blood. The source of these receptors is a newborn girl in good health.

This clonotype was counted between two and nine times. V and J are TRBV28 and TRBJ2-7; 14 bases match TRBD2. Germline-derived CDR1 and CDR2 are MDHEN and SYDVKM. This CDR3 is 14 amino acids long. With V trimmed by 8 bases and J by 5 bases, 5 bases remained unmatched. CDR3 sequence reads: CASQGLAGEHEQYF. The DNA of the CDR3 is TGTGCCAGCCAGGGACTAGCGGGAGAACACGAGCAGTACTTC.

This clonotype was seen a handful of times. The chain has TRBV3-1 and TRBJ2-3; TRBD2 agrees at 12 bases. This CDR3 region has 16 residues. From germline, CDR1 is LGHDT and CDR2 YNNKEL (reference sequence). Trimming cost V 5 bases and J 6 bases; bases outside gene matches: 9. This chain's CDR3 is CASSARLAGVHDTQYF. The CDR3 DNA reads as TGTGCCAGCAGCGCGCGACTAGCGGGGGTGCACGATACGCAGTATTTT.

This clonotype was observed a few times. V usage is TRBV12-3 or TRBV12-4 and J usage is TRBJ1-1; D is uncertain. Between the trimmed V and J ends, which lost 6 bases and 1 base, there was a span of 12 bases. CDR3 size: 14 residues. The CDR3 region has the DNA TGTGCCAGCAGACGGCGTTCCCAGAACACTGAAGCTTTCTTT. Protein product: CASRRRSQNTEAFF.

The chain combines TRBV20-1 with TRBJ2-5; 9 nucleotides match TRBD1. CDR3 length: 14 amino acids. The germline V gene has CDR1 DFQATT and CDR2 SNEGSKA (reference sequence). V gave up 6 bases and J gave up 11 bases; unmatched junction bases: 16. CDR3 sequence reads: CSATQGAQRNEQYF. The CDR3 DNA reads as TGCAGTGCGACACAGGGGGCGCAAAGGAATGAGCAGTACTTC.

This clonotype was counted a few times. V is TRBV28 and J is TRBJ1-6, with no clear D. Per the germline V gene, CDR1 is MDHEN and CDR2 is SYDVKM. Trimming shortened V by 6 bases and J by 7 bases, and 4 bases separated the two germline ends. CDR3 length: 11 amino acids. In DNA form, the CDR3 reads TGTGCCAGCAGGTTGAATTCACCCCTCCACTTT. Its translation is CASRLNSPLHF.

The rearrangement joins TRBV28 to TRBJ1-5; D might be TRBD1 (6 bases). With 3 bases removed from V and 0 bases from J, the gap between germline ends came to 21 bases. Germline V lookup: CDR1 MDHEN, CDR2 SYDVKM. The CDR3 loop spans 19 amino acids. CDR3 nucleotides: TGTGCCAGCAGTTTTGGGGGCTACGGGAAGAAGGGTAGCAATCAGCCCCAGCATTTT. Its protein product is CASSFGGYGKKGSNQPQHF. Drawing the rest from reference TRBV28 and TRBJ1-5, the complete variable domain is DVKVTQSSRYLVKRTGEKVFLECVQDMDHENMFWYRQDPGLGLRLIYFSYDVKMKEKGDIPEGYSVSREKKERFSLILESASTNQTSMYLCASSFGGYGKKGSNQPQHFGDGTRLSIL.

V gene TRBV9 combines with J gene TRBJ1-1; the D gene is possibly TRBD1 (6 bases). Trimming left V 4 bases short and J 3 bases short, with 19 bases between. In germline, CDR1 is SGDLS, CDR2 YYNGEE. This CDR3 has 16 amino acids. CDR3 amino acids: CASSPRVGQLHTEAFF. CDR3 DNA: TGTGCCAGCAGCCCCCGTGTCGGACAGCTTCACACTGAAGCTTTCTTT.

The rearrangement uses TRBV29-1 and TRBJ2-7, with TRBD2 identical over 13 bases. The DNA matches TRBJ2-5 better at its end, which makes the J call doubtful. The length of the CDR3 is 15 residues. Looked up from germline, CDR1 is SQVTM and CDR2 is ANQGSEA. The CDR3 DNA follows: TGCAGCGTTGCCGGGACTAGCGGGATGTGGGAGACCCAGTACTTC. Translation: CSVAGTSGMWETQYF.

This sequence joins TRBV10-2 and TRBJ2-4; D is possibly TRBD1 (5 bases). CDR1 is WSHSY and CDR2 is SAAADI in the germline V gene. Trimming stripped 4 bases from V and 2 bases from J, with 6 bases between. The CDR3 is made up of 13 amino acids. The CDR3 reads CASSGQSKNIQYF. The CDR3 region has the DNA TGCGCCAGCAGTGGACAGTCCAAAAACATTCAGTACTTC.

V and J are TRBV14 and TRBJ1-1; D may be TRBD1 (6 bases). Between the trimmed V and J ends, which lost 1 base and 2 bases, there was a span of 11 bases. This CDR3 has 15 amino acids. CDR1 is SGHDN, CDR2 FVKESK, per germline. CDR3 in DNA: TGTGCCAGCAGCCAAGTTTGGGACACAAACACTGAAGCTTTCTTT. Translating it yields CASSQVWDTNTEAFF.